Following are 27 T cell receptor beta chains from one sample sequenced in a study of cytomegalovirus exposure and HLA in healthy donors. PCR employed 60 Vbeta and 13 Jbeta primers. Using immunoSEQ multiplex PCR, the repertoire was profiled, and TCRdb retains in-frame clones only, with some absent. The sample holds about 31,000 clones; more than 60% are singletons and the top ten take 20% to 25%. Input material: PBMCs. Source of these receptors: a man in his forties or fifties in good health and CMV-seropositive.

This clone was observed a single time. This chain uses TRBV19 with TRBJ1-2, with D uncertain. The V and J ends lost 10 bases and 6 bases respectively, with 18 bases between them. This CDR3 contains 13 residues. Germline V gene sequence: CDR1 LNHDA, CDR2 SQIVND (reference sequence). CDR3 sequence: CATSKEGWHGYTF. The CDR3 DNA sequence: TGTGCCACCTCAAAGGAGGGATGGCATGGCTACACCTTC.

The table lists this clone with a few counts. The V call is TRBV6-1, the J call TRBJ2-1; TRBD2 aligns across 13 bases. Trimming cost V 7 bases and J 10 bases; bases outside gene matches: 7. The CDR3 totals 14 residues. CDR1 is MNHNS and CDR2 is SASEGT in the germline V gene. CDR3 protein: CASTGLAGVGEQFF. CDR3 in DNA: TGTGCCAGCACCGGACTAGCGGGAGTGGGCGAGCAGTTCTTC.

This chain links TRBV7-6 with TRBJ2-1; D may be TRBD2 (5 bases). Trimming removed 1 base at V and 4 bases at J, with 17 bases between. From germline, CDR1 is SGHVS and CDR2 FNYEAQ. The CDR3 contains 17 residues. The chain's CDR3 is CASSLGFAGGNYNEQFF. CDR3 coding DNA: TGTGCCAGCAGCTTAGGTTTCGCGGGCGGAAATTACAATGAGCAGTTCTTC.

Only a few counts were recorded for this clone. This chain joins TRBV5-4 and TRBJ1-1, with 7 bases lining up with TRBD1. CDR3 length: 14 residues. V lost 5 bases and J lost 5; bases outside the gene matches: 9. Germline CDR1 and CDR2: SGHNT and YYREEE (reference sequence). In nucleotides, the CDR3 is TGTGCCAGCAGACCAAGGGGGCGGAGTACTGAAGCTTTCTTT. Its translation is CASRPRGRSTEAFF.

Sample share makes this clone medium-sized (0.01 to 0.1%). The chain links TRBV7-6 to TRBJ2-3; D not resolved. The CDR3 extends over 15 amino acids. CDR1 SGHVS and CDR2 FNYEAQ come from the germline V gene. Trimming left V 2 bases short and J 2 bases short, with 11 bases between. The CDR3 is CASSLSRSPTDTQYF. CDR3 nucleotides: TGTGCCAGCAGCTTATCTAGATCTCCCACAGATACGCAGTATTTT.

The chain uses TRBV7-6 and TRBJ2-5, with 12 bases fitting TRBD2. The germline V gene encodes CDR1 SGHVS and CDR2 FNYEAQ. V lost 1 base, J lost 4 bases, and 10 bases stayed unmatched. The CDR3 covers 18 residues. The CDR3 reads CASSLGTSGARPGETQYF. The CDR3 DNA sequence: TGTGCCAGCAGCTTAGGGACTAGCGGGGCCCGGCCAGGAGAGACCCAGTACTTC.

This sequence joins TRBV6-5 and TRBJ1-5; 8 nucleotides agree with TRBD1. The CDR3 contains 13 residues. The germline V gene has CDR1 MNHEY and CDR2 SVGAGI. Trimming took 7 bases from V and 4 from J; bases not matched to a gene: 3. The CDR3 spells CASMRDRNQPQHF. The CDR3, as DNA: TGTGCCAGCATGCGGGACAGGAATCAGCCCCAGCATTTT.

The rearrangement uses TRBV6-1 and TRBJ1-5; a possible D gene is TRBD1 (5 bases). From germline, CDR1 is MNHNS and CDR2 SASEGT. Between the trimmed V and J ends, which lost 3 bases and 4 bases, there was a span of 10 bases. The CDR3 totals 14 residues. Here the CDR3 reads CASSEAGRNQPQHF. The CDR3 nucleotides are TGTGCCAGCAGTGAGGCAGGGCGGAATCAGCCCCAGCATTTT.

This clone was observed a single time. The chain uses TRBV5-1 and TRBJ1-1; D is undetermined. V was trimmed by 4 bases and J by 1 base, leaving 5 bases between them. This CDR3 is 12 amino acids long. Germline V CDR1 and CDR2: SGHRS, YFSETQ. CDR3 in DNA: TGCGCCAGCAGCGCGGGGAACACTGAAGCTTTCTTT. Its translation: CASSAGNTEAFF.

This clone appeared once. This chain connects TRBV27 to TRBJ2-7, with 7 positions matching TRBD1. The J segment lost 7 bases and the V segment lost 3 bases, leaving 9 bases of the junction unmatched. The CDR3 extends over 14 amino acids. Per the germline V gene, CDR1 is MNHEY and CDR2 is SMNVEV (reference sequence). The CDR3 coding sequence is TGTGCCAGCAGTTTTAACAGGGGCAAGGGGGAGCAGTACTTC. Its protein product is CASSFNRGKGEQYF.

V usage is TRBV28 and J usage is TRBJ2-7; D might be TRBD2 (6 bases). The CDR3 is 15 amino acids. CDR1 is MDHEN and CDR2 is SYDVKM in the germline V gene. V gave up 1 base and J gave up 2 bases, with 12 bases separating them. CDR3 sequence: CASSLYRGGTYEQYF. The CDR3 DNA reads TGTGCCAGCAGTTTATATAGGGGAGGCACCTACGAGCAGTACTTC.

The CDR3: CACRDSPYEQYF. DNA for the CDR3: TGTGCCTGCCGGGACAGCCCCTACGAGCAGTACTTC. The J gene is TRBJ2-7, the V gene TRBV28; 7 bases line up with TRBD1. This CDR3 contains 12 residues. V trimming: 11 bases; J trimming: 2 bases; junction bases outside the gene matches: 6. The germline gives CDR1 MDHEN, CDR2 SYDVKM.

The rearrangement links TRBV18 to TRBJ1-6; the D is unclear. With 2 bases removed from V and 6 bases from J, the gap between germline ends came to 11 bases. The germline CDR1 and CDR2 sequences are KGHSH and LQKENI. The CDR3 consists of 15 residues. The CDR3 DNA reads as TGTGCCAGCTCACCAATGGCGGGGAGTAATTCACCCCTCCACTTT. Translation: CASSPMAGSNSPLHF. The full variable domain, in which reference TRBV18 and TRBJ1-6 provide the parts outside the CDR3, is NAGVMQNPRHLVRRRGQEARLRCSPMKGHSHVYWYRQLPEEGLKFMVYLQKENIIDESGMPKERFSAEFPKEGPSILRIQQVVRGDSAAYFCASSPMAGSNSPLHFGNGTRLTVT.

This chain joins TRBV14 and TRBJ2-3; TRBD2 is a possible D gene (6 bases). The CDR3 covers 16 residues. V lost 4 bases and J 4 bases, leaving 18 bases between the germline ends. Germline CDR1 reads SGHDN; CDR2 reads FVKESK. CDR3 region: CASSRSPGEPSDTQYF. Written as DNA, the CDR3 is TGTGCCAGCAGCCGTAGCCCGGGGGAGCCCTCAGATACGCAGTATTTT.

The chain is built from TRBV4-2 and TRBJ2-7, with TRBD2 identical over 12 bases. Germline V gives CDR1 LGHNA, CDR2 YNFKEQ. Germline trimming cut 4 bases from V and 6 bases from J; bases unmatched to any gene: 7. This CDR3 is 15 amino acids long. DNA of the CDR3: TGTGCCAGCAGCCTAAGACTAGCGGGAGTTCTCGAGCAGTACTTC. It yields the protein CASSLRLAGVLEQYF.

This clone has just a few counts. The rearrangement joins TRBV7-2 to TRBJ2-7; 7 positions match TRBD1. Per the germline V gene, CDR1 is SGHTA and CDR2 is FQGNSA. With 0 bases clipped from V and 4 bases from J, the junction kept 6 bases outside the gene matches. This CDR3 contains 15 residues. As DNA, the CDR3 is TGTGCCAGCAGCTTAGCGCAGGGGGAGAGATACGAGCAGTACTTC. Protein product: CASSLAQGERYEQYF.

The chain joins TRBV4-1 to TRBJ2-3; D gene unclear. Trimming cost V 4 bases and J 6 bases, with 11 bases left between them. Germline V gene sequence: CDR1 MGHRA, CDR2 YSYEKL. CDR3 length: 13 amino acids. As DNA, the CDR3 is TGCGCCAGCAGCCCCTTACAGACCGATACGCAGTATTTT. Protein sequence: CASSPLQTDTQYF.

This chain links TRBV2 with TRBJ2-1; 8 nucleotides match TRBD2. Trimming cost V 1 base and J 9 bases; bases outside gene matches: 2. Germline values: CDR1 SNHLY, CDR2 FYNNEI. This CDR3 is 13 amino acids long. The CDR3 spells CASSEVRGGEQFF. The CDR3 region has the DNA TGTGCCAGCAGTGAAGTCCGGGGGGGTGAGCAGTTCTTC.

In DNA, the CDR3 is TGTGCCAGCAGTGAAGCTCTTAGTAATAGCAATCAGCCCCAGCATTTT. Amino acids: CASSEALSNSNQPQHF. The chain has TRBV2 and TRBJ1-5; D unresolved. This CDR3 is 16 amino acids long. Looked up from germline, CDR1 is SNHLY and CDR2 is FYNNEI. V was shortened by 0 bases and J by 0 bases, with 9 bases between the two germline ends.

In this sample, this clone turned up a few times. This chain connects TRBV29-1 to TRBJ2-3, with unresolved D. The CDR3 runs 15 residues. Trimming removed 6 bases from V and 0 bases from J, with 16 bases in between. Germline CDR1 SQVTM, CDR2 ANQGSEA. The CDR3, as DNA: TGCAGCGTAGAGTCGACACCCACTAGCACAGATACGCAGTATTTT. It codes for CSVESTPTSTDTQYF.

The gene calls are TRBV6-5 and TRBJ2-1; D is undetermined. The CDR3 length is 13 residues. V gave up 0 bases and J gave up 5 bases, with 5 bases separating them. CDR1 and CDR2 (germline): MNHEY, SVGAGI. The CDR3 protein is CASSYSRNNEQFF. The DNA of the CDR3 is TGTGCCAGCAGTTACTCGCGGAACAATGAGCAGTTCTTC.

The CDR3 DNA reads TGCAGCGCGGACTACCAGAGCACAGATACGCAGTATTTT. Residues: CSADYQSTDTQYF. This chain links TRBV29-1 with TRBJ2-3, with D maybe TRBD2 (6 bases). In germline, CDR1 is SQVTM, CDR2 ANQGSEA. This CDR3 comprises 13 residues. V was clipped by 7 bases and J by 0 bases, with 11 bases between them.

V and J are TRBV6-1 and TRBJ1-2; D is possibly TRBD1 (5 bases). The CDR3 is made up of 11 amino acids. The V end lost 10 bases, the J end lost 5 bases, and 11 bases lay between the germline ends. The V gene's germline CDR1 is MNHNS and CDR2 SASEGT. The CDR3 nucleotides are TGTGCCACCCGAACAGGTTATGGCTACACCTTC. Amino acids: CATRTGYGYTF.

The chain joins TRBV30 to TRBJ1-5; a possible D gene is TRBD1 (5 bases). CDR1 is GTSNPN and CDR2 is SVGIG in the germline V gene (reference sequence). CDR3 length equals 15 residues. V shed 0 bases and J shed 3 bases, with 12 bases lying between them. The DNA for the CDR3 is TGTGCCTGGAGTGTGGCAGGGCCTTCCAATCAGCCCCAGCATTTT. Its translation: CAWSVAGPSNQPQHF.

The V call is TRBV27, the J call TRBJ2-7; D possibly corresponds to TRBD1 (6 bases). V was clipped by 2 bases and J by 0 bases, with 8 bases between them. CDR3 size: 14 residues. Germline CDR1 is MNHEY and CDR2 is SMNVEV (reference sequence). This chain's CDR3 is CASSLLGHSYEQYF. CDR3 nucleotide sequence: TGTGCCAGCAGTTTACTGGGACACTCCTACGAGCAGTACTTC.

This sequence joins TRBV6-5 and TRBJ2-7; 7 bases align to TRBD1. Germline V lookup: CDR1 MNHEY, CDR2 SVGAGI. The V gene end was trimmed by 2 bases and the J gene end by 2 bases; junction bases not matched to a gene: 3. The CDR3 covers 14 residues. The CDR3 sequence is CASSYSQGAYEQYF. The CDR3 bases are TGTGCCAGCAGTTACAGTCAGGGGGCCTACGAGCAGTACTTC.

This chain connects TRBV10-3 to TRBJ1-5; the D gene is possibly TRBD1 (5 bases). The V gene lost 1 base and the J gene lost 3 bases, with 7 bases spanning the gap. CDR1 is ENHRY, CDR2 SYGVKD, per germline. The CDR3 has 14 amino acids. CDR3 residues: CAISEFRANQPQHF. CDR3 bases: TGTGCCATCAGTGAGTTCAGGGCCAATCAGCCCCAGCATTTT.